This T cell receptor beta chain was obtained from a study of CD8 T cells in Susac syndrome. Deletions cut 3 bases from V and 1 base from J, with 9 bases between. CDR3 length: 14 residues. Germline CDR1 LGHDT, CDR2 YNNKEL (reference sequence). The RNA, about 0.5 to 1 ug, was put through reverse transcription using random hexamers. Amplification of TCR beta CDR3 used immunoSEQ multiplex PCR across 54 Vbeta and 13 Jbeta. From the immunoSEQ multiplex PCR reads, TCRdb called clonotypes with MiXCR, one entry per CDR3 protein. The sample consists of over 200,000 distinct CDR3 sequences, about 95% of them appearing once.

V is TRBV3-1 and J is TRBJ1-1; TRBD1 might be the D (5 bases). This receptor was identified in a human donor with multiple sclerosis. The source material was CD4+ T cells from PBMCs. CDR3 nucleotides: TGTGCCAGCAGCCAGCAGGGTTCGAACACTGAAGCTTTCTTT. Its translation: CASSQQGSNTEAFF.